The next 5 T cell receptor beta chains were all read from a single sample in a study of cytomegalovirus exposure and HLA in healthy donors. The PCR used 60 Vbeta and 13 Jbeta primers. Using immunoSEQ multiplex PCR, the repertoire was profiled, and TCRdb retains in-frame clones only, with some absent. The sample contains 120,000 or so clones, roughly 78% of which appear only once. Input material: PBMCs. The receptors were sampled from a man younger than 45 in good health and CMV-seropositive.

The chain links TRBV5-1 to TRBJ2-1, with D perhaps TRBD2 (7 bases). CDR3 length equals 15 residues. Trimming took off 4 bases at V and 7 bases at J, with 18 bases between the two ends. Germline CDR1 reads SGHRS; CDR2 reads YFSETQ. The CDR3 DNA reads TGCGCCAGCAGCGACGGACAGTGGGGGGGGAATGAGCAGTTCTTC. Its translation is CASSDGQWGGNEQFF.

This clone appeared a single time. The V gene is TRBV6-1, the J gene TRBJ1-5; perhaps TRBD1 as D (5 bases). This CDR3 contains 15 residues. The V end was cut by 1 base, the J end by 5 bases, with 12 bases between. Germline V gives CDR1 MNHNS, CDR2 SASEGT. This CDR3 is CASSEGGDWYQPQHF. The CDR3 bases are TGTGCCAGCAGTGAAGGGGGGGATTGGTATCAGCCCCAGCATTTT.

The CDR3 sequence is CATQRTDNSNQPQHF. CDR3 bases: TGTGCCACCCAGAGGACAGATAATAGCAATCAGCCCCAGCATTTT. The genes are TRBV6-6 and TRBJ1-5; a weak D match, TRBD1 (6 bases). Trimming removed 10 bases at V and 0 bases at J, with 16 bases between. This CDR3 region has 15 residues. CDR1 and CDR2 (germline): MNHNY, SVGAGI (reference sequence).

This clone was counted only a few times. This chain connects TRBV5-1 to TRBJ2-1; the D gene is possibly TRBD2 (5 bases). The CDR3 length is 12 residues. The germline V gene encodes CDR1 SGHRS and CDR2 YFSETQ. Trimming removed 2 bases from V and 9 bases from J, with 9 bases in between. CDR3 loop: CASSLARVEQFF. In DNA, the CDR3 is TGCGCCAGCAGCTTAGCGAGGGTTGAGCAGTTCTTC.

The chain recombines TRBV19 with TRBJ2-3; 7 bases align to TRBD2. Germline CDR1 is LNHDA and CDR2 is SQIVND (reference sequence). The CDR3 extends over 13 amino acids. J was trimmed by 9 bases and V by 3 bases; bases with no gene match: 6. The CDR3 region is CASSISREGTQYF. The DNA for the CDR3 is TGTGCCAGTAGTATTTCCAGGGAGGGGACGCAGTATTTT.